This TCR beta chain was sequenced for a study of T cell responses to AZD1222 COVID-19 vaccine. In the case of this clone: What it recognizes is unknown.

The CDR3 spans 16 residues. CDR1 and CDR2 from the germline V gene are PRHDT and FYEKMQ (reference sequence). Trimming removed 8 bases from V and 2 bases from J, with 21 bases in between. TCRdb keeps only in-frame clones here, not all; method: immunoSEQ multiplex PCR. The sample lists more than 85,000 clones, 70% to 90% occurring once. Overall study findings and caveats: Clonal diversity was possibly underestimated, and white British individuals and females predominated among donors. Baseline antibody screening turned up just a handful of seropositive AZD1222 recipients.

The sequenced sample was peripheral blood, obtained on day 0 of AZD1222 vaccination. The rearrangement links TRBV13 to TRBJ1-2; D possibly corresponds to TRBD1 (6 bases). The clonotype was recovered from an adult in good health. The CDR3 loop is CASRSAGTPKNYGYTF. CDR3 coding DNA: TGTGCCAGCCGATCAGCCGGGACACCCAAAAACTATGGCTACACCTTC.